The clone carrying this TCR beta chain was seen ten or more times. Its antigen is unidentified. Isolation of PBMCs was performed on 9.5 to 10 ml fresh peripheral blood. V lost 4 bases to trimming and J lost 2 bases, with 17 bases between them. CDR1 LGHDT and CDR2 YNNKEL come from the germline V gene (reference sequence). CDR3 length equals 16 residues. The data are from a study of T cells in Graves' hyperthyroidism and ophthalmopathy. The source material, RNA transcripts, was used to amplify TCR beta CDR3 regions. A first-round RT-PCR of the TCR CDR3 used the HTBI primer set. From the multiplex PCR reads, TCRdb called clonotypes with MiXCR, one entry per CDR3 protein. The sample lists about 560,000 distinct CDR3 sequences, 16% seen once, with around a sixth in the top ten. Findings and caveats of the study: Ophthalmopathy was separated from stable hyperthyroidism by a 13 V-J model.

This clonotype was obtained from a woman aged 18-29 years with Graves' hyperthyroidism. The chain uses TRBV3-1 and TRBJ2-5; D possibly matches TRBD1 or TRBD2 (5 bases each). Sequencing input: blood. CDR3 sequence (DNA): TGTGCCAGCAGCCGCTTAGGAGGACAAGGACAAGAGACCCAGTACTTC. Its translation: CASSRLGGQGQETQYF.